The 18 T cell receptor beta chains reported below all come from one sample, sequenced in a study of blood T cell repertoires in COVID-19. Repertoires were generated with immunoSEQ multiplex PCR, while TCRdb's copy carries only in-frame clones and drops some. This table has tens of thousands of clones, 80% to 90% appearing once. The sample comprised peripheral blood. The source of these receptors is a man in his forties or fifties with active COVID-19.

The V call is TRBV27, the J call TRBJ2-1, with TRBD2 matching 7 bases. CDR3 length: 17 amino acids. Germline V gene data show CDR1 as MNHEY and CDR2 as SMNVEV (reference sequence). Trimming took 1 base from V and 3 from J; bases not matched to a gene: 9. The CDR3, as DNA: TGTGCCAGCAGTTTATTCCCCCCCGGCGGGGGCTACAATGAGCAGTTCTTC. Translating gives CASSLFPPGGGYNEQFF.

In this sample, this clone turned up once. This chain connects TRBV5-1 to TRBJ2-7, with 8 bases fitting TRBD2. CDR3 size: 13 residues. V gave up 5 bases and J gave up 7 bases; unmatched junction bases: 8. In germline, CDR1 is SGHRS, CDR2 YFSETQ. The CDR3 loop is CASRAGGAQEQYF. The CDR3 nucleotides read TGCGCCAGCAGAGCCGGGGGGGCCCAAGAGCAGTACTTC.

V gene TRBV28 combines with J gene TRBJ2-2; 10 nucleotides align to TRBD1. The germline V gene encodes CDR1 MDHEN and CDR2 SYDVKM. This CDR3 region has 14 residues. With V trimmed by 6 bases and J by 4 bases, 2 bases remained unmatched. DNA for the CDR3: TGTGCCAGCAGGACAGGGGGCTTCACCGGGGAGCTGTTTTTT. Amino acids: CASRTGGFTGELFF.

The chain is built from TRBV7-2 and TRBJ1-2; unclear D gene. The germline CDR1 and CDR2 sequences are SGHTA and FQGNSA. CDR3 size: 13 residues. V gave up 5 bases and J gave up 4 bases, with 11 bases separating them. CDR3 sequence: CASSDGVGYGYTF. The CDR3 region has the DNA TGTGCCAGCAGCGACGGGGTGGGCTATGGCTACACCTTC.

The rearrangement joins TRBV7-6 to TRBJ2-1; D is perhaps TRBD1 (6 bases). Germline CDR1 is SGHVS and CDR2 is FNYEAQ. The CDR3 is 13 amino acids. Deletions cut 10 bases from V and 10 bases from J, with 20 bases between. The CDR3 nucleotides are TGTGCCACAACTGAACGGCCCGGGACAGAGCAGTTCTTC. This gives the protein CATTERPGTEQFF.

Concerning this clone: The same CDR3 arises from other DNA sequences in this sample as well. This chain joins TRBV11-2 and TRBJ1-6, with 8 bases that match TRBD1. V trimming: 0 bases; J trimming: 9 bases; junction bases outside the gene matches: 4. Germline CDR1 reads SGHAT; CDR2 reads FQNNGV. The length of the CDR3 is 15 residues. The CDR3 loop reads CASSLEGTGGSPLHF. The CDR3 region has the DNA TGTGCCAGCAGCTTAGAAGGGACAGGAGGTTCACCCCTCCACTTT.

The chain uses TRBV7-3 and TRBJ2-1, with 14 bases aligning to TRBD2. CDR1 is SGHTA and CDR2 is FQGTGA in the germline V gene. V shed 5 bases, J shed 12 bases, and the junction held 9 bases outside the gene matches. The CDR3 consists of 15 residues. The CDR3 sequence is CASSKTGTSGSRQFF. DNA for the CDR3: TGTGCCAGCAGCAAGACCGGGACTAGCGGGAGTCGGCAGTTCTTC.

The chain recombines TRBV3-1 (or the pseudogene TRBV3-2) with TRBJ2-1, with TRBD1 as a possible D gene (6 bases). In germline, CDR1 is LGHDT, CDR2 YNNKEL (reference sequence). V shed 6 bases and J shed 7 bases, with 13 bases lying between them. This CDR3 comprises 13 residues. The CDR3, as DNA: TGTGCCAGCAGTCGCGCAGGGGAAAATGAGCAGTTCTTC. Translation: CASSRAGENEQFF.

The CDR3 sequence is CASSLGSLSGNTIYF. The CDR3 nucleotides are TGTGCCAGCAGCTTGGGGAGCCTCTCTGGAAACACCATATATTTT. The J gene is TRBJ1-3, the V gene TRBV7-3; D not resolved. Trimming stripped 3 bases from V and 0 bases from J, with 9 bases between. The germline CDR1 and CDR2 sequences are SGHTA and FQGTGA. The CDR3 covers 15 residues.

V and J are TRBV10-3 and TRBJ2-2, with 12 nucleotides matching TRBD2. The CDR3 extends over 19 amino acids. Unmatched junction bases numbered 9, after V lost 2 bases and J lost 2 bases. Germline values: CDR1 ENHRY, CDR2 SYGVKD. This CDR3 reads CAISEAKGLAGPNTGELFF. The CDR3 DNA reads as TGTGCCATCAGTGAGGCGAAAGGACTAGCGGGGCCCAACACCGGGGAGCTGTTTTTT.

The J gene is TRBJ1-5, the V gene TRBV28; D ambiguous. Per the germline V gene, CDR1 is MDHEN and CDR2 is SYDVKM. CDR3 length: 13 residues. The V end lost 10 bases, the J end lost 2 bases, and 12 bases lay between the germline ends. Written as DNA, the CDR3 is TGTGCCACCCGGAACGGGGGCAATCAGCCCCAGCATTTT. As protein: CATRNGGNQPQHF. Full variable domain (rest looked up from reference TRBV28 and TRBJ1-5): DVKVTQSSRYLVKRTGEKVFLECVQDMDHENMFWYRQDPGLGLRLIYFSYDVKMKEKGDIPEGYSVSREKKERFSLILESASTNQTSMYLCATRNGGNQPQHFGDGTRLSIL.

This clone occurred a few times. The rearrangement uses TRBV4-1 and TRBJ2-3; 14 bases match TRBD2. V lost 2 bases to trimming and J lost 1 base; unmatched junction nucleotides: 8. CDR1 is MGHRA and CDR2 is YSYEKL in the germline V gene. This CDR3 is 19 amino acids long. The CDR3 coding sequence is TGCGCCAGCAGCCAAATGGGACTAGCGGGAGTAGGGCGCACAGATACGCAGTATTTT. Its translation: CASSQMGLAGVGRTDTQYF.

This chain links TRBV18 with TRBJ1-4; D call uncertain. The CDR3 runs 13 residues. V was shortened by 3 bases and J by 8 bases, with 10 bases between the two germline ends. CDR1 KGHSH and CDR2 LQKENI come from the germline V gene. DNA of the CDR3: TGTGCCAGCTCACCCCCGACCAGGGAAAAACTGTTTTTT. Translating it yields CASSPPTREKLFF.

This sequence joins TRBV19 and TRBJ2-1, with D perhaps TRBD1 (5 bases). Trimming left V 11 bases short and J 8 bases short, with 19 bases between. The CDR3 length is 13 residues. Germline V gives CDR1 LNHDA, CDR2 SQIVND (reference sequence). The CDR3 region is CASGMGLGDEQFF. The CDR3 DNA is TGTGCCTCCGGCATGGGCCTAGGGGATGAGCAGTTCTTC.

This clone was counted between two and nine times. The genes are TRBV19 and TRBJ2-2; D is ambiguous. Trimming removed 8 bases at V and 6 bases at J, with 13 bases between. The CDR3 extends over 13 amino acids. CDR1 and CDR2 from the germline V gene are LNHDA and SQIVND (reference sequence). CDR3 sequence reads: CASQELDSGELFF. As DNA, the CDR3 is TGTGCCAGTCAGGAACTCGATTCCGGGGAGCTGTTTTTT.

V gene TRBV5-4 combines with J gene TRBJ2-5; D perhaps matches TRBD1 (6 bases). Per the germline V gene, CDR1 is SGHNT and CDR2 is YYREEE (reference sequence). V was shortened by 3 bases and J by 1 base, with 22 bases between the two germline ends. This CDR3 region has 18 residues. For the CDR3, the DNA is TGTGCCAGCAGCTCACCCCCCCGGGACACCCGGATCCAAGAGACCCAGTACTTC. It encodes CASSSPPRDTRIQETQYF.

The chain links TRBV7-3 to TRBJ2-2; TRBD1 matches 11 bases. V lost 4 bases, J lost 4 bases, and 5 bases stayed unmatched. The length of the CDR3 is 16 residues. Germline values: CDR1 SGHTA, CDR2 FQGTGA. Here the CDR3 reads CASSYTGTGGTGELFF. In nucleotides, the CDR3 is TGTGCCAGCAGCTACACCGGGACAGGGGGCACCGGGGAGCTGTTTTTT.

The rearrangement uses TRBV5-6 and TRBJ2-7, with D possibly being TRBD1 (6 bases). The CDR3 runs to 17 residues. Germline values: CDR1 SGHDT, CDR2 YYEEEE. The germline V and J ends were trimmed by 2 bases and 3 bases, with 21 bases remaining between them. The CDR3 nucleotides are TGTGCCAGCAGCTTAACCCCGCAAGAAACAGGGATCTACGAGCAGTACTTC. Translated: CASSLTPQETGIYEQYF.